One sample yielded the 5 T cell receptor beta chains listed below, sequenced in a study of CD8 T cells in ankylosing spondylitis. Each CDR3 protein gets one entry after TCRdb re-called the 5' RACE reads with MiXCR. Of more than 600,000 distinct CDR3 sequences in the sample, 19% were seen once. Study-level results: Characteristic of ankylosing spondylitis blood, it appeared, was a TCR beta motif comprising several highly homologous variants.

These receptors' antigens are unknown. Sequencing was done on a sample of blood, either unsorted or a sorted T cell fraction (not recorded which). These TCRs come from a male donor with ankylosing spondylitis.

The chain has TRBV20-1 and TRBJ2-5; D tentatively fits TRBD1 or TRBD2 (5 bases each). The CDR3 is made up of 15 amino acids. V was pared by 6 bases and J by 4 bases, with 21 bases between. CDR1 and CDR2 from the germline V gene are DFQATT and SNEGSKA (reference sequence). CDR3 sequence (DNA): TGCAGTGCGCAGCCCGGGACCACGAAGGGAGAGACCCAGTACTTC. Protein sequence: CSAQPGTTKGETQYF.

There are a few counts of this clonotype. The chain recombines TRBV12-3 or TRBV12-4 with TRBJ1-1, with D uncertain. V dropped 5 bases and J dropped 3 bases, with 16 bases sitting between them. This CDR3 contains 15 residues. The CDR3 region has the DNA TGTGCCAGCAGTACAGTTGGCTTGGCGGACACTGAAGCTTTCTTT. Translated: CASSTVGLADTEAFF.

The chain employs TRBV18 and TRBJ1-1; tentatively, D is TRBD1 (6 bases). V lost 8 bases and J lost 7, with 14 bases in between. The CDR3 consists of 12 residues. Germline-derived CDR1 and CDR2 are KGHSH and LQKENI. CDR3 residues: CASTKNRDEAFF. CDR3 DNA: TGTGCCAGCACGAAGAACAGGGATGAAGCTTTCTTT. Complete variable domain (other parts from reference TRBV18 and TRBJ1-1): NAGVMQNPRHLVRRRGQEARLRCSPMKGHSHVYWYRQLPEEGLKFMVYLQKENIIDESGMPKERFSAEFPKEGPSILRIQQVVRGDSAAYFCASTKNRDEAFFGQGTRLTVV.

The chain combines TRBV20-1 with TRBJ2-7; tentative D call: TRBD1 (5 bases). The CDR3 consists of 14 residues. Germline lookup yields CDR1 DFQATT and CDR2 SNEGSKA (reference sequence). The V end lost 2 bases, the J end lost 2 bases, and 13 bases lay between the germline ends. Here the CDR3 DNA reads TGCAGTGCTAGACTCGGACAACCGCCCTACGAGCAGTACTTC. This encodes CSARLGQPPYEQYF.

The chain employs TRBV6-1 and TRBJ1-5; the D is unclear. Trimming cost V 1 base and J 6 bases, with 13 bases left between them. This CDR3 is 15 amino acids long. From germline, CDR1 is MNHNS and CDR2 SASEGT. The CDR3 sequence: CASSEDWGIAQPQHF. CDR3 DNA sequence: TGTGCCAGCAGTGAAGATTGGGGAATCGCTCAGCCCCAGCATTTT.